This T cell receptor beta chain was recovered during a study of CD8 T cells in Susac syndrome. Germline V gene lookup returns CDR1 LGHDT and CDR2 YNNKEL (reference sequence). The CDR3 runs 15 residues. Trimming shortened V by 1 base and J by 4 bases, and 13 bases separated the two germline ends. An input of about 0.45 to 1 ug of RNA was subjected to reverse transcription using random hexamers. The authors amplified TCR beta CDR3 across 54 Vbeta and 13 Jbeta using immunoSEQ multiplex PCR. TCRdb re-derived calls from the immunoSEQ multiplex PCR reads in MiXCR, one entry per CDR3 protein. The table has under 200,000 distinct CDR3 sequences, 94% seen once.

This clonotype was sampled from a human donor with Susac syndrome. The sample comprised CD4+ T cells from PBMCs. The rearrangement links TRBV3-1 to TRBJ2-5, with TRBD1 as a possible D gene (6 bases). The CDR3 region is CASSQADRGGETQYF. As DNA, the CDR3 is TGTGCCAGCAGCCAAGCCGACAGAGGGGGAGAGACCCAGTACTTC.